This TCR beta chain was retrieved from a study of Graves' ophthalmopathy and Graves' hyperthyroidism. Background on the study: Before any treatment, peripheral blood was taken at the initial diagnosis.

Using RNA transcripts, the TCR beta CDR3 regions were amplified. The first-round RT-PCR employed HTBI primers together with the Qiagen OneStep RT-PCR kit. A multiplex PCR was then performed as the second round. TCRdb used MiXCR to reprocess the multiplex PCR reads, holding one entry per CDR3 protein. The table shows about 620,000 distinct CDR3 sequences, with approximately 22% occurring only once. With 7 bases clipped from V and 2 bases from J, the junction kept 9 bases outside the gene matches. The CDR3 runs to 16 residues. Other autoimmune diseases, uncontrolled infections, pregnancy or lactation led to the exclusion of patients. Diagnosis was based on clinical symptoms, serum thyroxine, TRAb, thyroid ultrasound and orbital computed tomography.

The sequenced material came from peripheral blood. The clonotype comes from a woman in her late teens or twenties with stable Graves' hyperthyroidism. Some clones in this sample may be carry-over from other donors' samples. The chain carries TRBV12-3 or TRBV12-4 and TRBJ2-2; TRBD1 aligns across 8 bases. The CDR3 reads CASISNRGYNTGELFF. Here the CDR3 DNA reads TGTGCCAGCATTTCCAACAGGGGGTATAACACCGGGGAGCTGTTTTTT.